Below are 32 T cell receptor beta chains sequenced from a single sample in a study of memory CD4+ T cells and cytomegalovirus serostatus. Sequencing was performed with immunoSEQ multiplex PCR; in TCRdb, only in-frame clones are kept and a portion is missing. Altogether tens of thousands of clones are present, about 81% being singletons, with the ten largest covering approximately 0.99%. Single viable CD3+CD4+CD8-CD45RO+ cells were sorted as the memory CD4+ T cells. The sample taken for sequencing was memory CD4+ T cells from blood. These receptors were taken from an adult in good health and CMV-seronegative.

This rearrangement joins TRBV19 to TRBJ1-2; the D gene is possibly TRBD1 (6 bases). This CDR3 has 14 amino acids. Trimming shortened V by 7 bases and J by 2 bases, and 14 bases separated the two germline ends. Germline V lookup: CDR1 LNHDA, CDR2 SQIVND (reference sequence). In DNA, the CDR3 is TGTGCCAGTAAAAATCGGACAGCCAACTATGGCTACACCTTC. The encoded protein is CASKNRTANYGYTF.

A few counts support this clone. This chain links TRBV4-3 with TRBJ2-1; tentatively, D is TRBD1 (5 bases). Germline loops: CDR1 LGHNA, CDR2 YSLEER. V gave up 0 bases and J gave up 0 bases, with 12 bases separating them. This CDR3 region has 17 residues. This chain's CDR3 is CASSQDWGATSYNEQFF. The CDR3 DNA reads as TGCGCCAGCAGCCAAGATTGGGGCGCTACCTCCTACAATGAGCAGTTCTTC.

This CDR3 is CASRPGWGQGTDTQYF. In DNA form, the CDR3 reads TGTGCCAGCAGGCCAGGTTGGGGACAGGGCACAGATACGCAGTATTTT. The J gene is TRBJ2-3, the V gene TRBV25-1, with 8 positions matching TRBD1. The CDR3 is 16 residues long. CDR1 and CDR2 (germline): MGHDK, SYGVNS. J lost 1 base, V lost 6 bases, and 9 bases had no gene match.

The chain is built from TRBV10-3 and TRBJ2-3; 7 bases agree with TRBD1. This CDR3 comprises 16 residues. Per germline, CDR1 ENHRY and CDR2 SYGVKD. The J segment lost 2 bases and the V segment lost 3 bases, leaving 8 bases of the junction unmatched. CDR3 sequence reads: CAISDEDRSATDTQYF. CDR3 sequence (DNA): TGTGCCATCAGTGATGAGGACAGGTCAGCCACAGATACGCAGTATTTT.

The rearrangement links TRBV5-1 to TRBJ2-5; 12 bases agree with TRBD2. Germline trimming cut 4 bases from V and 5 bases from J; bases unmatched to any gene: 6. CDR1 SGHRS and CDR2 YFSETQ come from the germline V gene. This CDR3 spans 15 amino acids. The CDR3 DNA reads as TGCGCCAGCAGCCTGACTAGCGGGAGATCTGAGACCCAGTACTTC. It codes for CASSLTSGRSETQYF.

This chain uses TRBV6-6 with TRBJ2-7; D not resolved. CDR1 and CDR2 (germline): MNHNY, SVGAGI (reference sequence). V shed 5 bases and J shed 2 bases, with 16 bases lying between them. CDR3 length: 15 residues. The DNA of the CDR3 is TGTGCCAGCAGTCGTCCCGAGGTGCGAACCTACGAGCAGTACTTC. Translation gives CASSRPEVRTYEQYF.

The chain has TRBV5-6 and TRBJ2-2, with D uncertain. The length of the CDR3 is 13 residues. The germline V and J ends were trimmed by 0 bases and 4 bases, with 4 bases remaining between them. Germline V gene data show CDR1 as SGHDT and CDR2 as YYEEEE. CDR3 in amino acids: CASSLVATGELFF. The CDR3 coding sequence is TGTGCCAGCAGCTTGGTGGCCACCGGGGAGCTGTTTTTT.

The chain recombines TRBV5-6 with TRBJ1-2, with D tentatively TRBD1 (5 bases). The CDR3 is 17 amino acids. Germline assignment: CDR1 SGHDT and CDR2 YYEEEE. V gave up 4 bases and J gave up 1 base, with 20 bases separating them. This chain's CDR3 is CASSPVSRRGGNYGYTF. Written as DNA, the CDR3 is TGTGCCAGCAGCCCTGTATCACGGCGGGGGGGTAACTATGGCTACACCTTC.

CDR3 in DNA: TGCAGCGTTGAAGACGCCCAAGACAGACAAGCTTTCTTT. This sequence encodes CSVEDAQDRQAFF. The V call is TRBV29-1, the J call TRBJ1-1; perhaps TRBD1 as D (5 bases). Germline CDR1 SQVTM, CDR2 ANQGSEA. The CDR3 covers 13 residues. Trimming pared 0 bases from V and 9 bases from J, leaving 14 bases between.

The chain is built from TRBV19 and TRBJ1-5; no firm D call. The CDR3 loop spans 17 amino acids. V lost 3 bases and J 0 bases, leaving 15 bases between the germline ends. The germline V gene encodes CDR1 LNHDA and CDR2 SQIVND (reference sequence). The CDR3 region is CASSIFSFRDSNQPQHF. The CDR3 bases are TGTGCCAGTAGTATCTTTAGTTTTAGGGATAGCAATCAGCCCCAGCATTTT.

This chain joins TRBV27 and TRBJ1-5, with D maybe TRBD1 (5 bases). Germline V CDR1 and CDR2: MNHEY, SMNVEV (reference sequence). The V end was cut by 4 bases, the J end by 6 bases, with 10 bases between. The CDR3 is 13 residues long. The CDR3 here is CASSSAGIQPQHF. The CDR3 DNA reads as TGTGCCAGCAGTTCGGCAGGGATTCAGCCCCAGCATTTT.

This clone showed up just a few times. The chain employs TRBV18 and TRBJ2-3, with D maybe TRBD2 (6 bases). The CDR3 sequence is 15 residues long. Germline V gives CDR1 KGHSH, CDR2 LQKENI. Trimming removed 3 bases at V and 4 bases at J, with 14 bases between. CDR3 coding DNA: TGTGCCAGCTCACCGGTAGGAGGGTCCGCAGATACGCAGTATTTT. It codes for CASSPVGGSADTQYF.

The CDR3 nucleotides are TGCGCCAGCAGTAATTTGGGGTCCTACAATGAGCAGTTCTTC. It translates to CASSNLGSYNEQFF. The chain uses TRBV5-1 and TRBJ2-1; no firm D call. The CDR3 extends over 14 amino acids. The germline V gene has CDR1 SGHRS and CDR2 YFSETQ. V was cut by 5 bases and J by 1 base, with 10 bases left in between.

V usage is TRBV13 and J usage is TRBJ1-1; D is unclear. In germline, CDR1 is PRHDT, CDR2 FYEKMQ (reference sequence). This CDR3 spans 14 amino acids. Trimming shortened V by 4 bases and J by 1 base, and 10 bases separated the two germline ends. In DNA form, the CDR3 reads TGTGCCAGCAGCTCGCCCCCAGGGAACACTGAAGCTTTCTTT. This gives the protein CASSSPPGNTEAFF.

V is TRBV18 and J is TRBJ1-5; TRBD1 is a possible D gene (5 bases). The CDR3 contains 14 residues. V dropped 4 bases and J dropped 2 bases, with 9 bases sitting between them. Germline-derived CDR1 and CDR2 are KGHSH and LQKENI. The CDR3 spells CASSQTAGNQPQHF. The DNA of the CDR3 is TGTGCCAGCTCACAGACAGCAGGCAATCAGCCCCAGCATTTT.

The chain recombines TRBV5-5 with TRBJ1-1; the match to TRBD1 covers 7 bases. From germline, CDR1 is SGHKS and CDR2 YYEKEE (reference sequence). Trimming took 0 bases from V and 5 from J; bases not matched to a gene: 1. This CDR3 contains 13 residues. CDR3 amino acids: CASSLDRGTEAFF. As DNA, the CDR3 is TGTGCCAGCAGCTTGGACAGGGGTACTGAAGCTTTCTTT. Supplemented by reference TRBV5-5 and TRBJ1-1, the full variable domain reads DAGVTQSPTHLIKTRGQQVTLRCSPISGHKSVSWYQQVLGQGPQFIFQYYEKEERGRGNFPDRFSARQFPNYSSELNVNALLLGDSALYLCASSLDRGTEAFFGQGTRLTVV.

This clone came up once. This chain uses TRBV7-6 with TRBJ2-2; 11 nucleotides align to TRBD1. CDR3 length equals 15 residues. The trim removed 5 bases at V and 5 bases at J, leaving 4 bases unmatched. Germline V gene sequence: CDR1 SGHVS, CDR2 FNYEAQ. Written as DNA, the CDR3 is TGTGCCAGCAGCACGGGGACAGGGGGGACCGGGGAGCTGTTTTTT. Translating it yields CASSTGTGGTGELFF.

This clone appeared a few times. The sample holds other DNA sequences that translate to the same CDR3. The J gene is TRBJ2-2, the V gene TRBV19; possibly TRBD1 for D (7 bases). CDR1 is LNHDA, CDR2 SQIVND, per germline (reference sequence). Trimming left V 2 bases short and J 5 bases short, with 9 bases between. The CDR3 runs to 14 residues. CDR3 residues: CASSIPGGTGELFF. The DNA of the CDR3 is TGTGCCAGTAGTATACCAGGGGGGACCGGGGAGCTGTTTTTT.

The chain uses TRBV12-5 and TRBJ1-1, with unresolved D. The length of the CDR3 is 13 residues. Looked up from germline, CDR1 is LGHNT and CDR2 is FRNRAP. V dropped 1 base and J dropped 1 base, with 4 bases sitting between them. DNA for the CDR3: TGTGCTAGTGGTTTGGGAGGGAACACTGAAGCTTTCTTT. Its translation is CASGLGGNTEAFF.

This clone was detected a few times. The chain carries TRBV6-6 and TRBJ2-7; a possible D gene is TRBD2 (6 bases). Germline CDR1 and CDR2: MNHNY and SVGAGI (reference sequence). The CDR3 covers 13 residues. Trimming took 5 bases from V and 3 from J, leaving 11 bases between them. In nucleotides, the CDR3 is TGTGCCAGCAGTCTTAGCGGAAACTACGAGCAGTACTTC. Translation: CASSLSGNYEQYF.

In nucleotides, the CDR3 is TGTGCCAGCAGCCGGACAGTCCAAGAGACCCAGTACTTC. Encoded protein: CASSRTVQETQYF. The chain joins TRBV14 to TRBJ2-5; a weak D match, TRBD1 (6 bases). The CDR3 is 13 residues long. Trimming shortened V by 4 bases and J by 1 base, and 7 bases separated the two germline ends. Germline V gene sequence: CDR1 SGHDN, CDR2 FVKESK.

V gene TRBV13 combines with J gene TRBJ2-1; D ambiguous. The V end was cut by 5 bases, the J end by 0 bases, with 11 bases between. The CDR3 consists of 15 residues. The germline V gene has CDR1 PRHDT and CDR2 FYEKMQ (reference sequence). Here the CDR3 DNA reads TGTGCCAGCAGCCTGTCGGGTGCCTCCTACAATGAGCAGTTCTTC. Its translation is CASSLSGASYNEQFF.

This chain connects TRBV18 to TRBJ2-7; 7 bases match TRBD1. The CDR3 length is 13 residues. V dropped 6 bases and J dropped 4; count of bases not matched to a gene: 6. CDR1 is KGHSH, CDR2 LQKENI, per germline. This CDR3 is CASSSGQSYEQYF. The CDR3 DNA follows: TGTGCCAGCTCCTCGGGACAGAGTTACGAGCAGTACTTC.

This clone was recorded only once. CDR3 amino acids: CASSPSVSQGANSYEQYF. CDR3 in DNA: TGTGCCAGCAGCCCCTCCGTATCACAGGGGGCAAACTCCTACGAGCAGTACTTC. The V and J genes are TRBV7-9 and TRBJ2-7, with 9 bases identical to TRBD1. The germline V gene encodes CDR1 SEHNR and CDR2 FQNEAQ (reference sequence). The V and J ends lost 5 bases and 0 bases, in that order; junction bases with no gene match: 14. The CDR3 length is 18 residues. Filled out from reference TRBV7-9 and TRBJ2-7, the complete variable domain reads DTGVSQNPRHKITKRGQNVTFRCDPISEHNRLYWYRQTLGQGPEFLTYFQNEAQLEKSRLLSDRFSAERPKGSFSTLEIQRTEQGDSAMYLCASSPSVSQGANSYEQYFGPGTRLTVT.

The chain carries TRBV2 and TRBJ2-2, with 10 bases identical to TRBD2. With V trimmed by 6 bases and J by 7 bases, 8 bases remained unmatched. CDR1 is SNHLY and CDR2 is FYNNEI in the germline V gene. The CDR3 sequence is 15 residues long. CDR3 DNA sequence: TGTGCCAGCAGACCCAAGCGGGAGGGGTACGGGGAGCTGTTTTTT. It encodes CASRPKREGYGELFF.

V and J are TRBV28 and TRBJ1-1; unclear D gene. V was pared by 7 bases and J by 1 base, with 10 bases between. From germline, CDR1 is MDHEN and CDR2 SYDVKM. The CDR3 runs to 13 residues. CDR3 coding DNA: TGTGCCAGCATCAGAATTAGGAACACTGAAGCTTTCTTT. Its translation is CASIRIRNTEAFF. The whole variable domain, filled in from reference TRBV28 and TRBJ1-1, reads DVKVTQSSRYLVKRTGEKVFLECVQDMDHENMFWYRQDPGLGLRLIYFSYDVKMKEKGDIPEGYSVSREKKERFSLILESASTNQTSMYLCASIRIRNTEAFFGQGTRLTVV.

The chain links TRBV7-2 to TRBJ2-3; D is uncertain. V shed 1 base and J shed 0 bases, with 2 bases lying between them. The CDR3 has 13 residues. CDR1 SGHTA and CDR2 FQGNSA come from the germline V gene. CDR3 nucleotide sequence: TGTGCCAGCAGCTTAGGTAGCACAGATACGCAGTATTTT. This encodes CASSLGSTDTQYF.

This chain uses TRBV6-1 with TRBJ2-2; 13 bases match TRBD2. V shed 4 bases, J shed 4 bases, and the junction held 12 bases outside the gene matches. This CDR3 has 19 residues. In germline, CDR1 is MNHNS, CDR2 SASEGT. This CDR3 is CASSARRTSGRSGTGELFF. The CDR3 coding sequence is TGTGCCAGCAGTGCCCGGCGGACTAGCGGGAGATCGGGCACCGGGGAGCTGTTTTTT.

This chain joins TRBV7-2 and TRBJ2-1; 7 nucleotides agree with TRBD2. The CDR3 has 17 residues. The V gene's germline CDR1 is SGHTA and CDR2 FQGNSA. After removal of 3 bases from V and 7 bases from J, the junction contained 15 bases not matched to a gene. The chain's CDR3 is CASSFSPSGSRRNEQFF. CDR3 bases: TGTGCCAGCAGCTTCAGCCCTAGCGGCTCTAGAAGGAATGAGCAGTTCTTC.

The chain carries TRBV6-1 and TRBJ2-1, with TRBD2 as a possible D gene (6 bases). CDR3 length: 12 residues. V was shortened by 1 base and J by 15 bases, with 13 bases between the two germline ends. CDR1 is MNHNS, CDR2 SASEGT, per germline. CDR3 in DNA: TGTGCCAGCAGTGAAGGGGAGGCAGGCGGGTTCTTC. The encoded protein is CASSEGEAGGFF.

The rearrangement uses TRBV4-2 and TRBJ1-4; the match to TRBD1 covers 11 bases. The CDR3 is 16 amino acids. Looked up from germline, CDR1 is LGHNA and CDR2 is YNFKEQ. V shed 6 bases and J 8 bases; nucleotides not matched to a gene: 11. The CDR3 region is CASSPSDRGRGEKLFF. The CDR3 nucleotides are TGTGCCAGCAGTCCTTCGGACAGGGGGCGAGGGGAAAAACTGTTTTTT.

The chain joins TRBV11-2 to TRBJ1-4, with D perhaps TRBD1 (5 bases). This CDR3 has 14 amino acids. Trimming removed 1 base at V and 6 bases at J, with 9 bases between. The germline CDR1 and CDR2 sequences are SGHAT and FQNNGV. The CDR3 loop reads CASSLGAGHEKLFF. CDR3 sequence (DNA): TGTGCCAGCAGCTTAGGGGCAGGGCATGAAAAACTGTTTTTT.